This TCR beta chain was retrieved from a study of identifying expanded T cells in peripheral blood. Assay: immunoSEQ multiplex PCR; the TCRdb copy retains only in-frame clones and omits some. Of around 75,000 clones listed, under 90% are singletons. Overall study findings and caveats: Differentially abundant clones: 0.95 to 1.5 between replicates, 15 to 17 at roughly 2 weeks, less than 20 at four.

This CDR3 is 14 amino acids long. Germline V CDR1 and CDR2: KGHSH, LQKENI. V dropped 5 bases and J dropped 3; count of bases not matched to a gene: 6. A remark on this clone: Its specificity is not known.

Material: blood. The rearrangement uses TRBV18 and TRBJ1-1, with 7 positions matching TRBD1. This receptor was obtained from a person aged 18 to 70 in good health. In DNA, the CDR3 is TGTGCCAGCTCAAACTCCGGGACAGACACTGAAGCTTTCTTT. It is translated as CASSNSGTDTEAFF.